This T cell receptor beta chain derives from a study of T cell repertoires in cytomegalovirus infection. The overall study: Public signatures in TCR beta pointed to CMV infection and matching HLA type. Study results and caveats: Accumulated public TCR beta family frequency recognized individuals carrying CMV together with the relevant HLA. HLA-C-restricted CMV clonotypes gave the most frequent clonotype in two of eight donors.

Comments on this clonotype: Its antigen is as yet unknown.

One entry per CDR3 protein results from TCRdb running MiXCR on the reads. The data hold about 400,000 distinct CDR3 sequences, with 15% to 20% observed a single time. The TCR was taken from a human donor in good health (CMV status not recorded). Some clones in this sample may be carry-over from other donors' samples. Sequences were obtained from PBMCs.

CDR3 nucleotide sequence: TGTGCCAGCAGCACAACCGGGAGGCCCTACAATGAGCAGTTCTTC. It encodes CASSTTGRPYNEQFF. V and J are TRBV9 and TRBJ2-1; 7 bases line up with TRBD2. Germline lookup yields CDR1 SGDLS and CDR2 YYNGEE. The CDR3 totals 15 residues. Losses at the gene ends were 4 bases for V and 2 bases for J; bases not matched to a gene: 6. Drawing the rest from reference TRBV9 and TRBJ2-1, the complete variable domain is DSGVTQTPKHLITATGQRVTLRCSPRSGDLSVYWYQQSLDQGLQFLIQYYNGEERAKGNILERFSAQQFPDLHSELNLSSLELGDSALYFCASSTTGRPYNEQFFGPGTRLTVL.